One and the same sample provided the 10 T cell receptor beta chains below, sequenced in a study of blood T cell repertoires in COVID-19. Generated by immunoSEQ multiplex PCR, the TCRdb table keeps only in-frame clones and is missing some. This table has about 73,000 clones, around four fifths appearing once. The source material was peripheral blood. The receptors come from an elderly man with active or convalescent COVID-19.

A few counts support this clone. The V and J genes are TRBV5-5 and TRBJ1-1; tentative D call: TRBD1 (6 bases). CDR1 and CDR2 (germline): SGHKS, YYEKEE (reference sequence). The V end was cut by 1 base, the J end by 1 base, with 8 bases between. This CDR3 spans 14 amino acids. CDR3 sequence reads: CASSLRTENTEAFF. DNA of the CDR3: TGTGCCAGCAGCTTGAGGACAGAGAACACTGAAGCTTTCTTT. The full variable domain, with the rest looked up from reference TRBV5-5 and TRBJ1-1, is DAGVTQSPTHLIKTRGQQVTLRCSPISGHKSVSWYQQVLGQGPQFIFQYYEKEERGRGNFPDRFSARQFPNYSSELNVNALLLGDSALYLCASSLRTENTEAFFGQGTRLTVV.

The rearrangement joins TRBV14 to TRBJ1-1, with TRBD1 identical over 7 bases. From germline, CDR1 is SGHDN and CDR2 FVKESK. The CDR3 totals 14 residues. Trimming took 1 base from V and 4 from J; bases not matched to a gene: 3. CDR3 DNA sequence: TGTGCCAGCAGCCAAGTGAGGGGGCCCACTGAAGCTTTCTTT. Amino acids: CASSQVRGPTEAFF. The full variable domain, completed using reference TRBV14 and TRBJ1-1, is EAGVTQFPSHSVIEKGQTVTLRCDPISGHDNLYWYRRVMGKEIKFLLHFVKESKQDESGMPNNRFLAERTGGTYSTLKVQPAELEDSGVYFCASSQVRGPTEAFFGQGTRLTVV.

This chain links TRBV4-3 with TRBJ1-5; D is ambiguous. The CDR3 contains 13 residues. The V gene lost 0 bases and the J gene lost 4 bases, with 4 bases spanning the gap. Germline V gives CDR1 LGHNA, CDR2 YSLEER. CDR3 sequence: CASSQDGNQPQHF. Here the CDR3 DNA reads TGCGCCAGCAGCCAAGACGGGAATCAGCCCCAGCATTTT.

The CDR3 DNA reads as TGCGCCAGCAGCCAGACCGGGACTAGCGGGATGGCGGAGCAGTTCTTC. Translation: CASSQTGTSGMAEQFF. The rearrangement uses TRBV4-1 and TRBJ2-1; 13 bases line up with TRBD2. From germline, CDR1 is MGHRA and CDR2 YSYEKL. J was trimmed by 10 bases and V by 3 bases; bases with no gene match: 9. This CDR3 contains 16 residues.

The chain is built from TRBV11-3 and TRBJ2-2, with TRBD1 matching 7 bases. The CDR3 sequence is 17 residues long. The junction had 7 bases not matched to a gene; V was cut back by 1 base and J by 2 bases. Per germline, CDR1 SGHNT and CDR2 YENEEA. Here the CDR3 DNA reads TGTGCCAGCAGCTTAGTAACAGGGGCTACCAACACCGGGGAGCTGTTTTTT. Amino acid sequence: CASSLVTGATNTGELFF.

This clone was seen more than once but under ten times. This chain connects TRBV19 to TRBJ2-7; TRBD2 matches 8 bases. This CDR3 spans 14 amino acids. Germline loops: CDR1 LNHDA, CDR2 SQIVND (reference sequence). J was trimmed by 0 bases and V by 3 bases; bases with no gene match: 1. This CDR3 is CASSIAGGSYEQYF. The CDR3 DNA reads TGTGCCAGTAGTATTGCGGGAGGCTCCTACGAGCAGTACTTC.

This clone was found a few times. The gene calls are TRBV19 and TRBJ2-1, with a weak D call TRBD2 (6 bases). The V end lost 4 bases, the J end lost 8 bases, and 21 bases lay between the germline ends. Germline V lookup: CDR1 LNHDA, CDR2 SQIVND (reference sequence). This CDR3 contains 16 residues. CDR3 region: CASSRPGGTWGDEQFF. The CDR3 coding sequence is TGTGCCAGTAGTAGGCCCGGCGGGACCTGGGGGGATGAGCAGTTCTTC.

V and J are TRBV5-4 and TRBJ2-7; TRBD2 matches 8 bases. Germline trimming cut 1 base from V and 1 base from J; bases unmatched to any gene: 4. This CDR3 has 15 residues. Germline CDR1 is SGHNT and CDR2 is YYREEE (reference sequence). The CDR3 DNA reads TGTGCCAGCAGCTTGTCACTAGCGGATTCCTACGAGCAGTACTTC. It is translated as CASSLSLADSYEQYF.

The CDR3 DNA follows: TGTGCCAGCAGATTAAACACTGAAGCTTTCTTT. It is translated as CASRLNTEAFF. The V call is TRBV6-5, the J call TRBJ1-1, with D hard to call. Germline V CDR1 and CDR2: MNHEY, SVGAGI. The CDR3 extends over 11 amino acids. V lost 6 bases to trimming and J lost 2 bases, with 4 bases between them.

The chain uses TRBV7-9 and TRBJ1-5; 9 bases map to TRBD1. V was clipped by 4 bases and J by 0 bases; unmatched bases: 7. Germline V gene lookup returns CDR1 SEHNR and CDR2 FQNEAQ (reference sequence). The CDR3 sequence is 17 residues long. CDR3 protein: CASSSGQGSNSNQPQHF. CDR3 in DNA: TGTGCCAGCAGCTCGGGACAGGGTAGTAATAGCAATCAGCCCCAGCATTTT.